This entry features one T cell receptor (beta chain) sequence. As yet, its antigen is unknown. Compared with germline, one end of the junction differs, possibly owing to a read error. These data belong to a study of blood T cells in healthy people across ages. Whole-study findings and limits: It was not possible, with unsorted PBMCs, to conclusively compare naive and antigen-experienced cells. Older age coincided with a roughly linear decline in TCR beta diversity per million T cells.

CDR1 and CDR2 (germline): MNHEY, SVGAGI. This CDR3 is 16 amino acids long. With a J-beta primer mix and a sample-barcoded 5' primer, a second PCR ran 7 to 11 cycles. Each cDNA molecule received a tag from a template-switch adaptor that had 12 random nucleotides. TCRdb ran MiXCR on the 5' RACE reads and lists one entry per CDR3 protein. The sample includes more than 650,000 distinct CDR3 sequences, about 55% of them seen just once. The sequenced sample was blood. This sequence joins TRBV6-5 and TRBJ2-6; D possibly uses TRBD1 or TRBD2 (5 bases each). The sequence was obtained from a man at least 80 years old in good health. The CDR3 spells CTSRLGRHSGANVLTF. The CDR3 DNA sequence: TGTACCAGCAGGTTGGGACGGCACTCTGGGGCCAACGTCCTGACTTTC.